The present entry profiles one T cell receptor beta chain with its context. In the study's own analysis: Amplifying reference gene primers gave estimates of nucleated cell counts. Clones were sequenced by immunoSEQ multiplex PCR, and TCRdb holds only the in-frame ones, with some missing. D and trimming come from the DNA, and the V and J calls and clone size come from that table. The repertoire holds approximately 100,000 clones, with approximately 90% as singletons. This sample was included in a study of blood T cell repertoires in COVID-19. About the research overall: Both acute and convalescent COVID-19 samples were obtained from the United States, Italy and Spain. T cells, B-cell-depleted T cells, or PBMCs provided the cDNA or gDNA that served as material.

The germline CDR1 and CDR2 sequences are SGHVS and FNYEAQ. The V end lost 4 bases, the J end lost 4 bases, and 17 bases lay between the germline ends. The CDR3 totals 17 residues. This clonotype originated in a human donor with acute or convalescent COVID-19. The donor label of this sample is uncertain. The gene calls are TRBV7-6 and TRBJ2-6, with D tentatively TRBD1 (6 bases). Sequencing used peripheral blood. The CDR3 region has the DNA TGTGCCAGCAGCTCCGGGACACGGCGTTCCGGGGCCAACGTCCTGACTTTC. It is translated as CASSSGTRRSGANVLTF.